The 19 T cell receptor beta chains reported below all come from one sample, sequenced in a study of early T cells in non-severe SARS-CoV-2 infection (dated by TCRdb to about 2021). To prepare the library, 5' RACE was applied. For sequencing, a NextSeq 500 was employed. Starting from the raw public reads, TCRdb applied fastp trimming at Q25, assembled clones with MiXCR and retained in-frame beta chains. Entries that share a CDR3 protein sequence are merged under the most common genes and DNA. Present in this sample are over 50,000 distinct CDR3 sequences, around 8% of which were seen just once. Roughly 4% of the sample rests with the top ten. The sample consisted of whole blood. The source is an adult who was a healthcare worker with PCR-confirmed SARS-CoV-2 infection or an uninfected control (not recorded which).

This clonotype was counted a few times. The chain carries TRBV7-8 and TRBJ2-1; either TRBD1 or TRBD2 may fit D (5 bases each). This CDR3 is 15 amino acids long. With 3 bases removed from V and 5 bases from J, the gap between germline ends came to 14 bases. Germline V gene lookup returns CDR1 SGHVS and CDR2 FQNEAQ. The CDR3 reads CASSFLGEGNNEQFF. CDR3 nucleotides: TGTGCCAGCAGCTTTCTGGGGGAAGGGAACAATGAGCAGTTCTTC.

V is TRBV9 and J is TRBJ1-4; D may be TRBD1 (5 bases). CDR1 and CDR2 (germline): SGDLS, YYNGEE. This CDR3 spans 16 amino acids. Trimming pared 3 bases from V and 7 bases from J, leaving 19 bases between. The CDR3 spells CASSAGVGREGEKLFF. The CDR3 DNA reads as TGTGCCAGCAGCGCCGGTGTCGGCAGGGAGGGTGAAAAACTGTTTTTT.

This clonotype was recorded a few times. V is TRBV27 and J is TRBJ2-1; the D is unclear. In germline, CDR1 is MNHEY, CDR2 SMNVEV (reference sequence). V shed 7 bases and J shed 12 bases, with 7 bases lying between them. The CDR3 covers 9 residues. CDR3 loop: CASTWGQFF. The CDR3 DNA reads TGTGCCAGCACCTGGGGGCAGTTCTTC.

This chain connects TRBV9 to TRBJ2-7; possible D gene TRBD2, 6 bases. The V gene lost 3 bases and the J gene lost 0 bases, with 13 bases spanning the gap. Germline V gene data show CDR1 as SGDLS and CDR2 as YYNGEE. The CDR3 contains 15 residues. The CDR3 sequence: CASSGGGRSSYEQYF. Here the CDR3 DNA reads TGTGCCAGCAGCGGGGGAGGACGGAGCTCCTACGAGCAGTACTTC.

The chain carries TRBV3-1 and TRBJ2-7; no clear D. Germline CDR1 and CDR2: LGHDT and YNNKEL (reference sequence). Trimming left V 5 bases short and J 7 bases short, with 15 bases between. The CDR3 length is 13 residues. CDR3 nucleotides: TGTGCCAGCAGCTCCCGGCTTCAAGGGGAGCAGTACTTC. Encoded protein: CASSSRLQGEQYF.

The chain links TRBV5-1 to TRBJ1-2; a possible D gene is TRBD1 (5 bases). CDR1 and CDR2 from the germline V gene are SGHRS and YFSETQ. Trimming left V 0 bases short and J 6 bases short, with 12 bases between. The CDR3 sequence is 14 residues long. The CDR3 region has the DNA TGCGCCAGCAGCTTGGAGGGTCAGGGTCATGGCTACACCTTC. Protein: CASSLEGQGHGYTF.

The sample holds a few counts of this clonotype. The V and J genes are TRBV5-6 and TRBJ2-1; 9 bases agree with TRBD2. Germline V gene lookup returns CDR1 SGHDT and CDR2 YYEEEE. This CDR3 comprises 15 residues. V was clipped by 5 bases and J by 3 bases; unmatched bases: 6. CDR3 in DNA: TGTGCCAGCAGTAAAATTAGCGGGAGCTACAATGAGCAGTTCTTC. Protein sequence: CASSKISGSYNEQFF.

This clonotype was detected many times. V usage is TRBV7-8 and J usage is TRBJ1-5; 9 bases fit TRBD1. Germline V gene sequence: CDR1 SGHVS, CDR2 FQNEAQ. The CDR3 runs to 16 residues. V trimming: 4 bases; J trimming: 7 bases; junction bases outside the gene matches: 11. This CDR3 reads CASSSQQGAGGQPQHF. Written as DNA, the CDR3 is TGTGCCAGCAGCTCACAACAGGGGGCCGGAGGACAGCCCCAGCATTTT.

This clonotype was seen more than once but under ten times. This chain links TRBV28 with TRBJ1-6; 9 nucleotides match TRBD1. Germline V gene lookup returns CDR1 MDHEN and CDR2 SYDVKM. The V and J ends lost 5 bases and 7 bases, in that order; junction bases with no gene match: 24. The CDR3 extends over 21 amino acids. For the CDR3, the DNA is TGTGCCAGCAGTGACATACCACGGACAGGGGTAGGGCGGGTCATGAATTCACCCCTCCACTTT. Amino acid sequence: CASSDIPRTGVGRVMNSPLHF.

This clonotype was found a few times. The CDR3 sequence: CSARRGAEADTQYF. The CDR3 coding sequence is TGCAGTGCTAGAAGGGGGGCCGAAGCAGATACGCAGTATTTT. The chain links TRBV20-1 to TRBJ2-3; TRBD1 or TRBD2 may be the D gene (6 bases each). Germline V gene data show CDR1 as DFQATT and CDR2 as SNEGSKA (reference sequence). The CDR3 is 14 residues long. Deletions cut 2 bases from V and 4 bases from J, with 13 bases between.

This clonotype showed up just a few times. The chain combines TRBV12-3 or TRBV12-4 with TRBJ2-1; 7 bases agree with TRBD2. Trimming at V came to 7 bases and at J to 5 bases, leaving 8 bases not matched to a gene. The CDR3 totals 14 residues. For the CDR3, the DNA is TGTGCCAGCACCTTGGGGGGGAGCAACAATGAGCAGTTCTTC. Protein: CASTLGGSNNEQFF.

This clonotype was observed a few times. The V and J genes are TRBV7-8 and TRBJ1-1, with TRBD1 identical over 8 bases. This CDR3 has 15 residues. Trimming took 2 bases from V and 1 from J; bases not matched to a gene: 3. The germline V gene encodes CDR1 SGHVS and CDR2 FQNEAQ. CDR3: CASSLQGAGNTEAFF. The DNA of the CDR3 is TGTGCCAGCAGCTTACAGGGGGCAGGGAACACTGAAGCTTTCTTT. The full variable domain, with the rest looked up from reference TRBV7-8 and TRBJ1-1, is GAGVSQSPRYKVAKRGQDVALRCDPISGHVSLFWYQQALGQGPEFLTYFQNEAQLDKSGLPSDRFFAERPEGSVSTLKIQRTQQEDSAVYLCASSLQGAGNTEAFFGQGTRLTVV.

This clonotype turned up a few times. This chain connects TRBV6-6 to TRBJ2-2, with 9 bases aligning to TRBD2. The CDR3 is made up of 17 amino acids. The V segment lost 0 bases and the J segment 0 bases; nucleotides outside the gene matches: 2. From germline, CDR1 is MNHNY and CDR2 SVGAGI (reference sequence). The CDR3 bases are TGTGCCAGCAGTTACTCGATAGCGGGGGCGAACACCGGGGAGCTGTTTTTT. This gives the protein CASSYSIAGANTGELFF.

This clonotype was picked up many times. This sequence joins TRBV14 and TRBJ2-7; D unresolved. V was clipped by 1 base and J by 4 bases, with 5 bases between them. Per the germline V gene, CDR1 is SGHDN and CDR2 is FVKESK. The CDR3 has 12 residues. CDR3 sequence reads: CASSQVRYEQYF. For the CDR3, the DNA is TGTGCCAGCAGCCAAGTAAGGTACGAGCAGTACTTC.

This clonotype was picked up many times. The chain couples TRBV20-1 to TRBJ1-1; TRBD1 is a possible D gene (5 bases). From germline, CDR1 is DFQATT and CDR2 SNEGSKA (reference sequence). Trimming left V 4 bases short and J 4 bases short, with 7 bases between. This CDR3 comprises 11 residues. CDR3 protein: CSAMGGTEAFF. The CDR3 DNA reads as TGCAGTGCTATGGGGGGCACTGAAGCTTTCTTT.

This clonotype has a handful of counts. The CDR3 DNA follows: TGTGCCAGCAGCCTGAGGCTAGCGGAGACCAATGAGCAGTTCTTC. Its translation is CASSLRLAETNEQFF. The chain links TRBV12-3 or TRBV12-4 to TRBJ2-1, with 7 bases aligning to TRBD2. V lost 6 bases, J lost 6 bases, and 11 bases stayed unmatched. The CDR3 runs to 15 residues.

In its sample, this clonotype is medium-sized. The rearrangement links TRBV20-1 to TRBJ1-1, with a weak D call TRBD1 (5 bases). The CDR3 is 11 residues long. V dropped 2 bases and J dropped 5 bases, with 6 bases sitting between them. Germline CDR1 DFQATT, CDR2 SNEGSKA (reference sequence). The CDR3 DNA reads TGCAGTGCTAGACCAGGGACTGAAGCTTTCTTT. It encodes CSARPGTEAFF.

In its sample, this clonotype was seen many times. This chain connects TRBV30 to TRBJ1-5, with D unresolved. The CDR3 length is 13 residues. Germline CDR1 is GTSNPN and CDR2 is SVGIG (reference sequence). V lost 0 bases, J lost 5 bases, and 8 bases lay in between. CDR3 DNA sequence: TGTGCCTGGAGTGTCGCAGGAGATCAGCCCCAGCATTTT. Its translation is CAWSVAGDQPQHF.

This clonotype was seen more than once but under ten times. This sequence joins TRBV4-2 and TRBJ2-7; perhaps TRBD2 as D (6 bases). Trimming took off 1 base at V and 3 bases at J, with 16 bases between the two ends. The CDR3 is made up of 16 amino acids. Germline CDR1 reads LGHNA; CDR2 reads YNFKEQ. CDR3 in DNA: TGTGCCAGCAGCCAAGTTGCGGGACCTACCAGCTACGAGCAGTACTTC. The encoded protein is CASSQVAGPTSYEQYF.